This TCR beta chain emerged from a study of CD8 T cells in Susac syndrome. The RNA, about 0.5 to 1 ug, was put through reverse transcription using random hexamers. Amplification of the TCR beta CDR3 was carried out by immunoSEQ multiplex PCR, which spanned a total of 54 Vbeta and 13 Jbeta segments. TCRdb reprocessed the immunoSEQ multiplex PCR reads with MiXCR, giving one entry per CDR3 protein. The table includes 200,000 or so distinct CDR3 sequences, 90% to 97% detected once. This clonotype was found once. CD8+ and CD4+ T cells taken from blood had their TCR beta sequenced. Relapsing-remitting disease, either stable or active, was present in the multiple sclerosis controls, who were treatment-naive patients. Bulk CD8+ and CD4+ cells came from magnetic negative isolation; CD8+ TEMRA by FACS. The CDR3 covers 11 residues. The germline CDR1 and CDR2 sequences are SEHNR and FQNEAQ (reference sequence). Trimming took off 3 bases at V and 8 bases at J, with 7 bases between the two ends.

The receptor's source is a human donor with multiple sclerosis. Sequenced input: CD4+ T cells from PBMCs. V usage is TRBV7-9 and J usage is TRBJ1-1; D possibly corresponds to TRBD1 (6 bases). CDR3 DNA: TGTGCCAGCAGCTTGGACAGAGAAGCTTTCTTT. This encodes CASSLDREAFF. Complete variable domain (other parts from reference TRBV7-9 and TRBJ1-1): DTGVSQNPRHKITKRGQNVTFRCDPISEHNRLYWYRQTLGQGPEFLTYFQNEAQLEKSRLLSDRFSAERPKGSFSTLEIQRTEQGDSAMYLCASSLDREAFFGQGTRLTVV.